The rows below give T cell receptor beta chains drawn from one sample of a study of blood T cell repertoires in COVID-19. The repertoire was sequenced with immunoSEQ multiplex PCR; TCRdb's copy has only in-frame clones and lacks some. The data contain around 270,000 clones, around 89% of them singletons. The sequencing sample was made of peripheral blood. The receptors shown here come from a man in his forties with acute or convalescent COVID-19. CDR3s include the opening cysteine and the closing phenylalanine or tryptophan. The D gene is left open where the match is weak.

V	D	J	DNA	CDR3
TRBV5-6	TRBD1	TRBJ1-2	TGTGCCAGCAGCTTGGATTGGGACAGGGGCTTTGGAGTTCGGGGCTACACCTTC	CASSLDWDRGFGVRGYTF
TRBV20-1	TRBD1	TRBJ1-2	TGCAGTGCTAGTCCCCCAGGGGGTAGAGGAAGCTATGGCTACACCTTC	CSASPPGGRGSYGYTF
TRBV24-1	TRBD1	TRBJ1-5	TGTGCCACCAGTGATTCGGGGACAGGGGGCTACCAGCCCCAGCATTTT	CATSDSGTGGYQPQHF
TRBV5-1	NA	TRBJ2-7	TGCGCCAGCAGCGGAGGGGGGGACTACCCCTCCCAGCAGTACTTC	CASSGGGDYPSQQYF
TRBV12-3/TRBV12-4	NA	TRBJ2-7	TGTGCCAGCAGTTTGTCTGTTTACGAGCAGTACTTC	CASSLSVYEQYF
TRBV6-5	TRBD1	TRBJ2-1	TGTGCCAGCAGTTCAGCGCGACAGGGGGCGTACAATGAGCAGTTCTTC	CASSSARQGAYNEQFF
TRBV19	NA	TRBJ1-5	TGTGCCAGTAGTATCGAGGGTTACCAGCATTTT	CASSIEGYQHF
TRBV7-3	TRBD1	TRBJ2-7	TGTGCCAGCAGCCGCGACGGACAGGGGGGCACCTACGAGCAGTACTTC	CASSRDGQGGTYEQYF
TRBV6-6	NA	TRBJ2-7	TGTGCCAGCAGCCCAATCCGGGACTCGCCCTACGAGCAGTACTTC	CASSPIRDSPYEQYF
TRBV6-2/TRBV6-3	TRBD1	TRBJ1-6	TGTGCCAGCAGTACCGGGACAGCTGGTTCACCCCTCCACTTT	CASSTGTAGSPLHF
TRBV7-2	NA	TRBJ1-4	TGTGCCAGCAGCTCCGACAGATCCCAACTGTTTTTT	CASSSDRSQLFF